The sample holds many counts of the clone carrying this T cell receptor (beta chain). Its matching antigen is unknown. The CDR3 extends over 16 amino acids. Germline assignment: CDR1 SGHKS and CDR2 YYEKEE (reference sequence). Trimming stripped 4 bases from V and 4 bases from J, with 20 bases between. This entry belongs to a study of T-cell memory formation after mild COVID-19. Whole-study context: Largely donor-specific TCR clusters were found. Study-level findings and limits: Day 37-peaking second-wave clones had unconfirmed SARS-CoV-2 specificity. Some clones that responded were present in memory (sampled pre-infection), which suggests cross-reactive memory joined.

MiXCR was run by TCRdb on the 5' RACE reads, yielding one entry per CDR3 protein. Among a few hundred thousand distinct CDR3 sequences, 20% to 25% were seen once, and the ten largest hold around 12%. The chain carries TRBV5-5 and TRBJ2-5, with D tentatively TRBD2 (6 bases). Sequencing was done on a sample of PBMCs or a T cell subset sorted from them (not recorded which). The source is an adult woman who had mild COVID-19 (a few samples of this study predate the infection). Cell type and time point are not known. CDR3 amino acids: CASSPMAGTAGETQYF. The DNA for the CDR3 is TGTGCCAGCAGCCCTATGGCGGGGACGGCCGGAGAGACCCAGTACTTC.